These 25 T cell receptor beta chains came from one sample sequenced in a study of blood T cells in healthy people across ages. The second PCR ran roughly 6 to 11 cycles with a sample-barcoded 5' primer and J-beta primers. A single record per CDR3 protein comes from TCRdb applying MiXCR to the 5' RACE reads. The table records 450,000 to 700,000 distinct CDR3 sequences, 27% of them present only once. The sequenced material came from blood. These receptors came from a woman aged 65 to 85 in good health.

This clonotype was found a few times. V gene TRBV6-1 combines with J gene TRBJ2-1, with 8 bases aligning to TRBD2. The J call may be in error: the DNA end matches TRBJ2-7 better. The CDR3 length is 16 residues. Germline V gene lookup returns CDR1 MNHNS and CDR2 SASEGT. The CDR3 DNA reads TGTGCCAGCAGCAGCAAACTAGCGGCTCTGGTCCACGAGCAGTACTTC. Its protein product is CASSSKLAALVHEQYF.

The chain carries TRBV21-1 and TRBJ2-7; TRBD1 is taken as the D call from the table, unchecked against the DNA. TRBV21-1 corresponds to a pseudogene. The CDR3 sequence is 12 residues long. In DNA, the CDR3 is TGTGCCAGCAACCCCTTCACCCACGAGCAGTACTTC. Its protein product is CASNPFTHEQYF.

This sequence joins TRBV29-1 and TRBJ2-2; no clear D gene. V shed 7 bases and J shed 4 bases, with 19 bases lying between them. This CDR3 has 15 amino acids. The germline CDR1 and CDR2 sequences are SQVTM and ANQGSEA. The CDR3 DNA sequence: TGCAGCGGGATGAGGCTTTTGGGGTCCACCGGGGAGCTGTTTTTT. This codes for CSGMRLLGSTGELFF.

This chain connects TRBV20-1 to TRBJ2-7; 7 bases are a match to TRBD1. CDR3 length: 15 amino acids. V was pared by 5 bases and J by 2 bases, with 12 bases of the junction left unmatched. Germline V lookup: CDR1 DFQATT, CDR2 SNEGSKA (reference sequence). The CDR3 reads CSAPRGLTGTYEQYF. The CDR3 nucleotides read TGCAGTGCTCCGAGGGGGCTGACAGGCACCTACGAGCAGTACTTC.

V gene TRBV28 combines with J gene TRBJ2-5, with D perhaps TRBD2 (7 bases). Germline CDR1 and CDR2: MDHEN and SYDVKM. The CDR3 spans 13 residues. Deletions cut 5 bases from V and 7 bases from J, with 14 bases between. As DNA, the CDR3 is TGTGCCAGCAGTCCCAGAGGGGGGGGGACCCAGTACTTC. It translates to CASSPRGGGTQYF. Looking up the rest from reference TRBV28 and TRBJ2-5 gives the full variable domain: DVKVTQSSRYLVKRTGEKVFLECVQDMDHENMFWYRQDPGLGLRLIYFSYDVKMKEKGDIPEGYSVSREKKERFSLILESASTNQTSMYLCASSPRGGGTQYFGPGTRLLVL.

CDR3 sequence: CASSRRTSGRQETQYF. CDR3 sequence (DNA): TGTGCCAGCAGCCGGCGGACTAGCGGGAGGCAAGAGACCCAGTACTTC. The chain combines TRBV3-1 with TRBJ2-5; 14 bases align to TRBD2. Germline V gene lookup returns CDR1 LGHDT and CDR2 YNNKEL (reference sequence). This CDR3 spans 16 amino acids. V was pared by 4 bases and J by 2 bases, with 3 bases of the junction left unmatched.

For the CDR3, the DNA is TGCGCCAGCAGCTTGGCTAGCGGAGATACGCAGTATTTT. It codes for CASSLASGDTQYF. V gene TRBV5-1 combines with J gene TRBJ2-3; 7 nucleotides align to TRBD2. Germline CDR1 reads SGHRS; CDR2 reads YFSETQ. J was trimmed by 5 bases and V by 0 bases; bases with no gene match: 0. The CDR3 is 13 residues long.

The rearrangement uses TRBV4-3 and TRBJ1-5; D is uncertain. This CDR3 has 14 amino acids. V lost 0 bases to trimming and J lost 5 bases, with 8 bases between them. Germline loops: CDR1 LGHNA, CDR2 YSLEER. DNA of the CDR3: TGCGCCAGCAGCCAAGATTTGGGAGATCAGCCCCAGCATTTT. Protein sequence: CASSQDLGDQPQHF.

This clonotype was seen more than once but under ten times. The chain employs TRBV29-1 and TRBJ2-3, with 10 bases matching TRBD2. Germline V gene data show CDR1 as SQVTM and CDR2 as ANQGSEA. V lost 0 bases to trimming and J lost 6 bases; unmatched junction nucleotides: 9. The CDR3 is made up of 16 amino acids. CDR3 region: CSVEEFSAGGQDTQYF. CDR3 nucleotide sequence: TGCAGCGTTGAAGAGTTCTCAGCGGGGGGGCAGGATACGCAGTATTTT.

Of note for this clonotype: The limits of the CDR3 on the DNA are not certain, so only TCRdb's listed CDR3 is given. The chain is built from TRBV20-1 and TRBJ1-2; the D call in the table, TRBD1, was not verified against the DNA. Germline loops: CDR1 DFQATT, CDR2 SNEGSKA (reference sequence). The CDR3 is made up of 14 amino acids, end residues included. The CDR3 reads CSAVDRVVVYGCTF.

This clonotype showed up many times. The chain employs TRBV7-2 and TRBJ2-3, with D perhaps TRBD1 (5 bases). The CDR3 totals 14 residues. In germline, CDR1 is SGHTA, CDR2 FQGNSA. The ends were cut back, 5 bases at V and 2 bases at J, with 11 bases in the middle. CDR3 DNA sequence: TGTGCCAGCAGCACCCGACAGAACACAGATACGCAGTATTTT. Residues: CASSTRQNTDTQYF.

This chain connects TRBV7-2 to TRBJ2-2; the match to TRBD1 covers 9 bases. CDR1 SGHTA and CDR2 FQGNSA come from the germline V gene. The ends lost 5 bases at V and 6 bases at J; junction bases unmatched: 7. This CDR3 spans 15 amino acids. The CDR3 region is CASSPGTGRPGELFF. CDR3 nucleotide sequence: TGTGCCAGCAGCCCCGGGACAGGGAGGCCCGGGGAGCTGTTTTTT.

There are a few counts of this clonotype. This rearrangement joins TRBV6-6 to TRBJ2-7; D is ambiguous. V dropped 8 bases and J dropped 0 bases, with 5 bases sitting between them. Germline V gene sequence: CDR1 MNHNY, CDR2 SVGAGI (reference sequence). This CDR3 contains 11 residues. CDR3 region: CASQVSYEQYF. CDR3 in DNA: TGTGCCAGCCAGGTCTCCTACGAGCAGTACTTC.

The CDR3 protein is CASSPLPGSPYGYTF. CDR3 DNA sequence: TGCGCCAGCAGCCCCTTACCGGGGTCACCCTATGGCTACACCTTC. The V and J genes are TRBV4-3 and TRBJ1-2; unclear D gene. The germline V gene encodes CDR1 LGHNA and CDR2 YSLEER. The length of the CDR3 is 15 residues. V was cut by 4 bases and J by 4 bases, with 16 bases left in between.

The chain couples TRBV20-1 to TRBJ1-1, with D hard to call. The V gene's germline CDR1 is DFQATT and CDR2 SNEGSKA (reference sequence). Trimming took 3 bases from V and 1 from J, leaving 12 bases between them. The CDR3 has 14 amino acids. CDR3 protein: CSARARRPNTEAFF. In nucleotides, the CDR3 is TGCAGTGCTAGGGCGAGGAGGCCGAACACTGAAGCTTTCTTT.

This chain links TRBV20-1 with TRBJ2-1; a weak D match, TRBD2 (6 bases). The CDR3 extends over 11 amino acids. Germline V CDR1 and CDR2: DFQATT, SNEGSKA (reference sequence). V was pared by 3 bases and J by 10 bases, with 10 bases between. CDR3 nucleotide sequence: TGCAGTGCTAGCCGGGGGATCGAGCAGTTCTTC. Translated, it gives CSASRGIEQFF.

This clonotype has at least ten counts. This chain connects TRBV27 to TRBJ2-7, with a weak D call TRBD2 (7 bases). The V end was cut by 1 base, the J end by 3 bases, with 13 bases between. The CDR3 loop spans 15 amino acids. CDR1 and CDR2 (germline): MNHEY, SMNVEV (reference sequence). The CDR3 sequence: CASSLYRGAVYEQYF. In DNA form, the CDR3 reads TGTGCCAGCAGTTTATACCGGGGGGCGGTCTACGAGCAGTACTTC.

This clonotype was picked up a small number of times. The CDR3 here is CASSGWGNEKLFF. The CDR3 region has the DNA TGTGCCAGCAGTGGGTGGGGTAATGAAAAACTGTTTTTT. The rearrangement uses TRBV6-5 and TRBJ1-4, with D unresolved. The germline V and J ends were trimmed by 5 bases and 4 bases, with 8 bases remaining between them. The CDR3 extends over 13 amino acids. The germline gives CDR1 MNHEY, CDR2 SVGAGI.

CDR3 residues: CASSEGKLFF. Here the CDR3 DNA reads TGTGCCAGCAGTGAAGGAAAGCTGTTTTTT. The chain employs TRBV25-1 and TRBJ2-2; D call uncertain. Germline V CDR1 and CDR2: MGHDK, SYGVNS. The ends were cut back, 2 bases at V and 12 bases at J, with 4 bases in the middle. CDR3 length: 10 amino acids. Full variable domain (rest looked up from reference TRBV25-1 and TRBJ2-2): EADIYQTPRYLVIGTGKKITLECSQTMGHDKMYWYQQDPGMELHLIHYSYGVNSTEKGDLSSESTVSRIRTEHFPLTLESARPSHTSQYLCASSEGKLFFGEGSRLTVL.

This clonotype was recorded a few times. A junction boundary mismatches the germline segment, possibly from a read error. The chain couples TRBV5-1 to TRBJ2-7, with D perhaps assigned TRBD1 or TRBD2 (5 bases each). Germline CDR1 and CDR2: SGHRS and YFSETQ. CDR3 size: 14 residues. This CDR3 is CASSLGRVGDEQYF. Here the CDR3 DNA reads TGCGCCAGCAGCTTAGGCAGGGTGGGGGACGAGCAGTATTTC. The complete variable domain, with remaining parts taken from reference TRBV5-1 and TRBJ2-7, reads KAGVTQTPRYLIKTRGQQVTLSCSPISGHRSVSWYQQTPGQGLQFLFEYFSETQRNKGNFPGRFSGRQFSNSRSEMNVSTLELGDSALYLCASSLGRVGDEQYFGPGTRLTVT.

This clonotype was counted only a few times. The DNA of the CDR3 is TGTGCCAGCGGAGCCGCTGAAGCTTTCTTT. Translation: CASGAAEAFF. The chain has TRBV2 and TRBJ1-1; D is ambiguous. The CDR3 has 10 residues. Germline V gives CDR1 SNHLY, CDR2 FYNNEI. Trimming removed 8 bases at V and 6 bases at J, with 7 bases between.

This clonotype was counted a few times. The V call is TRBV9, the J call TRBJ1-6, with D possibly being TRBD1 (5 bases). CDR1 is SGDLS, CDR2 YYNGEE, per germline. This CDR3 has 13 amino acids. V lost 0 bases to trimming and J lost 7 bases, with 5 bases between them. The CDR3 region has the DNA TGTGCCAGCAGCGTAGGGGGGAATTCACCCCTCCACTTT. It yields the protein CASSVGGNSPLHF.

The chain uses TRBV7-2 and TRBJ2-5; 12 bases are a match to TRBD1. The DNA end is more similar to TRBJ2-1, so the J call may be wrong. The CDR3 covers 15 residues. Germline assignment: CDR1 SGHTA and CDR2 FQGNSA. CDR3 amino acids: CASSKRDRGRDEQFF. The DNA of the CDR3 is TGTGCCAGCAGCAAACGGGACAGGGGGCGGGATGAGCAGTTCTTC.

The chain recombines TRBV27 with TRBJ1-4; no firm D call. The CDR3 is 15 amino acids. V dropped 4 bases and J dropped 4 bases, with 13 bases sitting between them. Germline V gene sequence: CDR1 MNHEY, CDR2 SMNVEV (reference sequence). DNA for the CDR3: TGTGCCAGCAGTTCCCTAGGGCGAAGTAATGAAAAACTGTTTTTT. Its protein product is CASSSLGRSNEKLFF.

This clonotype has just one count. The chain joins TRBV5-5 to TRBJ1-4; D is perhaps TRBD1 (5 bases). Germline lookup yields CDR1 SGHKS and CDR2 YYEKEE (reference sequence). The V end was cut by 4 bases, the J end by 4 bases, with 8 bases between. The length of the CDR3 is 13 residues. The CDR3 spells CASSRDDNEKLFF. As DNA, the CDR3 is TGTGCCAGCAGCCGGGACGATAATGAAAAACTGTTTTTT.